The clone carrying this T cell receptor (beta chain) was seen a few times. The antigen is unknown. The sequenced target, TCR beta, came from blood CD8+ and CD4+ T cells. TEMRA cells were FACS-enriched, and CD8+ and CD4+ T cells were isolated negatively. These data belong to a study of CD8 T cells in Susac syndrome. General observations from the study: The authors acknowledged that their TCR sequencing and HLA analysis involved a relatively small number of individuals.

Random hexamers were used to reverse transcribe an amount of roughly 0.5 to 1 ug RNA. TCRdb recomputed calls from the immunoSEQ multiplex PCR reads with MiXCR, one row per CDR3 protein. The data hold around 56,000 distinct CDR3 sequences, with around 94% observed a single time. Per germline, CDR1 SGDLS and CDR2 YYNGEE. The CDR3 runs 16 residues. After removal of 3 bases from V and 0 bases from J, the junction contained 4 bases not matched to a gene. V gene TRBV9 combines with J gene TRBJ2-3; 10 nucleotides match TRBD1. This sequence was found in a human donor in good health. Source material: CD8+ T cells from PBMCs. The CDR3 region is CASSEGDRGSTDTQYF. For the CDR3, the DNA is TGTGCCAGCAGCGAGGGGGACAGGGGAAGCACAGATACGCAGTATTTT.